This TCR beta chain was profiled in a study of T cell repertoires in cytomegalovirus infection. Study outcomes and limitations: Adding up the frequency of public TCR beta families identified people who carried CMV plus the relevant HLA. HLA-C-restricted CMV clonotypes gave the most frequent clonotype in two of eight donors.

This clonotype was counted many times. Its target is not known. There are 12 residues in the CDR3. Germline-derived CDR1 and CDR2 are SQVTM and ANQGSEA. V lost 4 bases to trimming and J lost 1 base, with 7 bases between them. Via MiXCR, TCRdb re-called the reads, giving one row per CDR3 protein. The sample comprises fewer than 80,000 distinct CDR3 sequences, about 4% of which are singletons, and about 4.6% rests with the top ten. The clonotype comes from a human donor in good health (CMV status not recorded). Some clones in this sample may be carry-over from other donors' samples. The chain couples TRBV29-1 to TRBJ2-5; D remains ambiguous. Sequencing was carried out using PBMCs. CDR3 coding DNA: TGCAGCGTTGTACTGTTCCAAGAGACCCAGTACTTC. It codes for CSVVLFQETQYF. Full variable domain (remainder filled in from reference TRBV29-1 and TRBJ2-5): SAVISQKPSRDICQRGTSLTIQCQVDSQVTMMFWYRQQPGQSLTLIATANQGSEATYESGFVIDKFPISRPNLTFSTLTVSNMSPEDSSIYLCSVVLFQETQYFGPGTRLLVL.